This T cell receptor beta chain was recovered during a study of chemoradiotherapy in HPV16-positive cancers. Study details: Functional T-cell assays on a couple of HPV16-positive patients' cells defined candidate HPV-specific clones and common TCR motifs.

Findings and caveats of the study: Candidate HPV-specific clones and E7-related TCR motifs grew in tumor during treatment.

Here immunoSEQ multiplex PCR was the method, and the copy in TCRdb shows in-frame clones only, minus some. The data hold about 29,000 clones, with roughly nine tenths observed a single time. The CDR3 length is 16 residues. CDR1 and CDR2 from the germline V gene are LGHNA and YNFKEQ. Trimming took off 0 bases at V and 0 bases at J, with 12 bases between the two ends. Comment on this clone: The antigen is not known.

This TCR came from a human donor with HPV-associated anogenital cancer. The source was blood, collected from a patient who underwent chemoradiotherapy. The chain combines TRBV4-2 with TRBJ2-7; a possible D gene is TRBD1 (5 bases). The CDR3 DNA is TGTGCCAGCAGCCAAGATGATGGGGCTGTCTCCTACGAGCAGTACTTC. This codes for CASSQDDGAVSYEQYF.